Listed below are T cell receptor beta chains from one sample, sequenced in a study of blood T cell repertoires in COVID-19. TCRdb's table, derived via immunoSEQ multiplex PCR, lists solely in-frame clones and lacks some. Of some 160,000 clones in the sample, around nine tenths were seen once. The specimen was peripheral blood. All receptors derive from a woman in her 70s with COVID-19, enrolled during active disease. Each CDR3 is given with its conserved first and last residue. D genes are given only for firm matches. Size is omitted from some rows. Given values are once, few, many or a class for expanded clones.

j_call v_call d_call clone_size cdr3_nt cdr3_aa
TRBJ1-5 TRBV7-9 NA NA TGTGCCAGCAGCTTAAGTGGGACACCTAATCAGCCCCAGCATTTT CASSLSGTPNQPQHF
TRBJ1-4 TRBV28 NA NA TGTGCCAGCAGTTTGGTGGGAGGCCGTAACGAAAAACTGTTTTTT CASSLVGGRNEKLFF
TRBJ2-1 TRBV3-1/TRBV3-2 NA NA TGTGCCAGCAGCCACCGGGACTCGGAGCAGTTCTTC CASSHRDSEQFF
TRBJ2-7 TRBV28 TRBD2 NA TGTGCCAGCAGTCCACGGACTAGCGGGGGGGTAACATCCTACGAGCAGTACTTC CASSPRTSGGVTSYEQYF
TRBJ2-5 TRBV5-6 NA once TGTGCCAGCAGCGGATTAGGAGTAGAGACCCAGTACTTC CASSGLGVETQYF
TRBJ1-6 TRBV30 NA NA TGTGCCTGGAGTCTCCAGGGAATATTACGATCACCCCTCCACTTT CAWSLQGILRSPLHF
TRBJ1-4 TRBV9 TRBD1 NA TGTGCCAGCAGCGTTGACAGGGGCGAAGAAAAACTGTTTTTT CASSVDRGEEKLFF
TRBJ1-1 TRBV3-1/TRBV3-2 NA NA TGTGCCAGCAGCCAGGGGGGGTGGCCTGAAGCTTTCTTT CASSQGGWPEAFF
TRBJ2-1 TRBV27 NA NA TGTGCCAGCGAGTTGTCACAAACAGGGCACCGCGAGCAGTTCTTC CASELSQTGHREQFF
TRBJ2-7 TRBV5-1 NA NA TGCGCCAGCAGCTTGTCGCGGGGGCCCGCTCGGGAGGAGCAGTACTTC CASSLSRGPAREEQYF
TRBJ2-1 TRBV5-1 TRBD1 NA TGCGCCAGCAGCTTGGCGACAGGGGGCGGCAACAATGAGCAGTTCTTC CASSLATGGGNNEQFF
TRBJ1-1 TRBV6-5 NA few TGTGCCAGCAGTTACTGGGGGCTAGGGTCGAGAGCTGAAGCTTTCTTT CASSYWGLGSRAEAFF
TRBJ1-2 TRBV19 NA few TGTGCCAGTACCGACAGGTCGCGTGGGAGAGGCTACACCTTC CASTDRSRGRGYTF
TRBJ1-1 TRBV7-2 TRBD1 NA TGTGCCAGCAGCACCGGGACAGGCGTCCTGGGGGCTTTCTTT CASSTGTGVLGAFF
TRBJ1-5 TRBV7-2 TRBD1 few TGTGCCAGCAGCCCCCGGGACAGGACAAGAAATCAGCCCCAGCATTTT CASSPRDRTRNQPQHF
TRBJ2-7 TRBV5-1 TRBD1 NA TGCGCCAGCAGCGACCGGGACAGGGGAGGCGGCTACGAGCAGTACTTC CASSDRDRGGGYEQYF
TRBJ1-1 TRBV28 TRBD1 NA TGTGCCACCCAGGGGGAGTTTGGGAACACTGAAGCTTTCTTT CATQGEFGNTEAFF
TRBJ1-6 TRBV10-2 NA NA TGCGCCAGCAGTGATAACCCCGGAGAGGCTGGTAATTCACCCCTCCACTTT CASSDNPGEAGNSPLHF
TRBJ2-3 TRBV7-2 TRBD1 NA TGTGCCAGCAGCTTACCGGGACAGGACACCTATACGCAGTATTTT CASSLPGQDTYTQYF
TRBJ2-1 TRBV7-2 TRBD2 once TGTGCCAGCCAATTAGCGGGGGCGCACAATGAGCAGTTCTTC CASQLAGAHNEQFF
TRBJ2-7 TRBV6-5 TRBD1 once TGTGCCAGCAGAAAGACAGGGTCAGGGGCCTACGAGCAGTACTTC CASRKTGSGAYEQYF
TRBJ2-5 TRBV5-1 TRBD1 NA TGCGCCAGCAGCTTGGAGGCCAGGGGGTTGGAGACCCAGTACTTC CASSLEARGLETQYF
TRBJ2-2 TRBV6-4 NA few TGTGCCAGCAGGGAACAGGTTCACACCGGGGAGCTGTTTTTT CASREQVHTGELFF
TRBJ1-2 TRBV5-4 NA NA TGTGCCAGCAGCTTGTGGGGGGGGGCCTATGGCTACACCTTC CASSLWGGAYGYTF
TRBJ2-3 TRBV28 NA NA TGTGCCAGCAGTTACCCCTGGAGGAGGGGGCGCGGCACAGATACGCAGTATTTT CASSYPWRRGRGTDTQYF
TRBJ1-6 TRBV6-1 TRBD1 NA TGTGCCAGCAGCGACAGGGTAACGGATAATTCACCCCTCCACTTT CASSDRVTDNSPLHF
TRBJ1-6 TRBV6-5 NA NA TGTGCCAGCAGTTCGACCGGGTCAAATTCACCCCTCCACTTT CASSSTGSNSPLHF